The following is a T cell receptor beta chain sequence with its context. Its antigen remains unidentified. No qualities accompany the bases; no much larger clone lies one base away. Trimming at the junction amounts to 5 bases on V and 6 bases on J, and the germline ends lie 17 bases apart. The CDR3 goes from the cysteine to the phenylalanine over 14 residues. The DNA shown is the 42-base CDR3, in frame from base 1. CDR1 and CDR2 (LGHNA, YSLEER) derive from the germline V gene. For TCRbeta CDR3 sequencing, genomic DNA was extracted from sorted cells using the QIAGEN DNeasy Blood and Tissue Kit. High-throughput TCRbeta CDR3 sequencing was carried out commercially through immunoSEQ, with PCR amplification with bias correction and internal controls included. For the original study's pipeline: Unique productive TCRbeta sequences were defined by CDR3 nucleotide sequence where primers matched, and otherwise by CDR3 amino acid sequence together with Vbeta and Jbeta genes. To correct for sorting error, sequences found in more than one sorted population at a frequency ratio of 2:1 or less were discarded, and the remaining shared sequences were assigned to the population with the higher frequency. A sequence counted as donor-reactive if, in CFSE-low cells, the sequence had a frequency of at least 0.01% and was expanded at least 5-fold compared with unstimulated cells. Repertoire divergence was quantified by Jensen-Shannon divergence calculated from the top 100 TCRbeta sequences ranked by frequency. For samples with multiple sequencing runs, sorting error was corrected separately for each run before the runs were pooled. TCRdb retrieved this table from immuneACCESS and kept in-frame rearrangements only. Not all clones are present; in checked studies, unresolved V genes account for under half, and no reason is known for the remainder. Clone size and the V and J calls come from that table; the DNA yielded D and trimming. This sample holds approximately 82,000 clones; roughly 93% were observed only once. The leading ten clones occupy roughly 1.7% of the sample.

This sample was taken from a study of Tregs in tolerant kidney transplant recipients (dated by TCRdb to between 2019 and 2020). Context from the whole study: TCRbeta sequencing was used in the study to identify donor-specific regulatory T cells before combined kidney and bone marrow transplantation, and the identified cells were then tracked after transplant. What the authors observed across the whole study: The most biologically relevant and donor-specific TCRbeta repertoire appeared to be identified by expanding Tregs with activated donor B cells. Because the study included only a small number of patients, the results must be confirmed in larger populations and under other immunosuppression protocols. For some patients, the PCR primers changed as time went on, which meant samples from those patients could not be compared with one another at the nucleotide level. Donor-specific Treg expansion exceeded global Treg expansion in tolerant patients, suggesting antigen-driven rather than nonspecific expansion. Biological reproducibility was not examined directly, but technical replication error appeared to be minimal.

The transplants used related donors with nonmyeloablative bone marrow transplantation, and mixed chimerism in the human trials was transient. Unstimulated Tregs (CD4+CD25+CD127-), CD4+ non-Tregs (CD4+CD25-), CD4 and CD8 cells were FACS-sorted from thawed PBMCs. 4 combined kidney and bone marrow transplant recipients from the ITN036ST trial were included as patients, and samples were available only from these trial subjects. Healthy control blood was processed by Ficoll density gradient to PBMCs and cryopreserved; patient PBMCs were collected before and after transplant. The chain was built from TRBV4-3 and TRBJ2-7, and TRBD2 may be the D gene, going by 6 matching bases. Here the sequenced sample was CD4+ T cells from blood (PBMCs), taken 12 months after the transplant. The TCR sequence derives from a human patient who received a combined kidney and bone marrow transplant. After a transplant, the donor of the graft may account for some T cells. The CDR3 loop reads CASSARVGGLEQYF. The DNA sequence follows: TGCGCCAGCAGCGCCCGGGTGGGGGGTCTCGAGCAGTACTTC.